The sequence of this T cell receptor (beta chain) was determined in a study of OX40 agonist ivuxolimab in advanced cancers. This clone was counted only a few times. Its antigen remains unidentified. Exclusion applied to patients with autoimmune disease history or systemic immunosuppression. Sampled blood was obtained at baseline, cycle 4 day 1, and cycle 7 day 1. The protocol was immunoSEQ multiplex PCR, while the TCRdb copy is restricted to in-frame clones and leaves out a portion. The sample yields about 64,000 clones, approximately 84% seen once. Regarding the study as a whole: Expansion of clones was among the lowest in partial responders at 0.1-3.0 mg/kg.

The CDR3 has 14 amino acids. Germline CDR1 reads LNHDA; CDR2 reads SQIVND (reference sequence). V was pared by 7 bases and J by 4 bases, with 8 bases of the junction left unmatched. This sample comprised CD4+ or CD8+ T cells sorted from blood, obtained in a trial of the OX40 agonist ivuxolimab. The clonotype originates from an adult with an advanced solid tumor such as melanoma, head and neck, liver or kidney cancer. The J gene is TRBJ2-7, the V gene TRBV19; 9 nucleotides agree with TRBD1. The DNA of the CDR3 is TGTGCCAGTACCCTGGGACAGGGTAATTACGAGCAGTACTTC. Translation: CASTLGQGNYEQYF.